A single sample gave rise to the 4 T cell receptor beta chains below, sequenced in a study of OX40 agonist ivuxolimab in advanced cancers. Sequencing was performed with immunoSEQ multiplex PCR; in TCRdb, only in-frame clones are kept and a portion is missing. The data hold more than 50,000 clones, with nearly 80% observed a single time. Specimen: CD4+ or CD8+ T cells sorted from blood, collected in a trial of the OX40 agonist ivuxolimab. These receptors came from an adult with an advanced solid tumor such as melanoma, head and neck, liver or kidney cancer.

CDR3 residues: CASIPEPGHFIDEQFF. The CDR3 nucleotides are TGTGCCAGCATTCCTGAACCGGGACACTTTATCGATGAGCAGTTCTTC. The chain recombines TRBV19 with TRBJ2-1; tentative D call: TRBD1 (6 bases). The length of the CDR3 is 16 residues. V lost 9 bases and J 8 bases, leaving 26 bases between the germline ends. Germline CDR1 LNHDA, CDR2 SQIVND (reference sequence). The entire variable domain, with the rest obtained from reference TRBV19 and TRBJ2-1, is as follows: DGGITQSPKYLFRKEGQNVTLSCEQNLNHDAMYWYRQDPGQGLRLIYYSQIVNDFQKGDIAEGYSVSREKKESFPLTVTSAQKNPTAFYLCASIPEPGHFIDEQFFGPGTRLTVL.

J is TRBJ1-2 and V is TRBV4-3; D not resolved. V was clipped by 2 bases and J by 8 bases, with 15 bases between them. The CDR3 consists of 14 residues. Germline V gene lookup returns CDR1 LGHNA and CDR2 YSLEER. CDR3 region: CASSQFLGVWGYTF. CDR3 DNA sequence: TGCGCCAGCAGCCAATTTTTAGGTGTGTGGGGCTACACCTTC.

The chain uses TRBV25-1 and TRBJ1-2; weak D call: TRBD1 (5 bases). V was shortened by 2 bases and J by 3 bases, with 10 bases between the two germline ends. The germline V gene has CDR1 MGHDK and CDR2 SYGVNS. This CDR3 region has 14 residues. CDR3 coding DNA: TGTGCCAGCAGTGAACAGGGAAAGGACTATGGCTACACCTTC. Encoded protein: CASSEQGKDYGYTF.

This rearrangement joins TRBV4-1 to TRBJ2-4; weak D call: TRBD2 (6 bases). The germline V gene encodes CDR1 MGHRA and CDR2 YSYEKL. The CDR3 has 15 amino acids. The V gene lost 4 bases and the J gene lost 0 bases, with 10 bases spanning the gap. The CDR3 region has the DNA TGCGCCAGCAGCCCGTCTAGCGTAGCCAAAAACATTCAGTACTTC. As protein: CASSPSSVAKNIQYF.